Shown below are 29 T cell receptor beta chains from a single sample sequenced in a study of blood T cell repertoires in COVID-19. The repertoire was sequenced with immunoSEQ multiplex PCR; TCRdb's copy has only in-frame clones and lacks some. The sample holds 50,000 to 60,000 clones, more than 75% seen once. Sequencing was done on a sample of peripheral blood. The receptors were gathered from a human donor with active COVID-19. The donor label of this sample is uncertain.

This clone was seen just once. The chain combines TRBV5-1 with TRBJ2-2; D might be TRBD1 (5 bases). Germline loops: CDR1 SGHRS, CDR2 YFSETQ. The CDR3 has 15 residues. The V end was cut by 0 bases, the J end by 1 base, with 7 bases between. This CDR3 reads CASSLEGRNTGELFF. CDR3 nucleotide sequence: TGCGCCAGCAGCTTGGAGGGGCGGAACACCGGGGAGCTGTTTTTT.

V and J are TRBV18 and TRBJ1-2, with 11 positions matching TRBD1. Germline V lookup: CDR1 KGHSH, CDR2 LQKENI. CDR3 length: 15 amino acids. After removal of 3 bases from V and 7 bases from J, the junction contained 7 bases not matched to a gene. The CDR3 here is CASSPQRTGGFGYTF. The CDR3 DNA sequence: TGTGCCAGCTCACCTCAGAGGACAGGGGGCTTTGGCTACACCTTC.

V is TRBV5-1 and J is TRBJ1-1, with 9 bases matching TRBD1. CDR3 size: 13 residues. V shed 7 bases, J shed 4 bases, and the junction held 5 bases outside the gene matches. Germline-derived CDR1 and CDR2 are SGHRS and YFSETQ. For the CDR3, the DNA is TGCGCCAGCGGCACAGGGGGCACCACTGAAGCTTTCTTT. This sequence encodes CASGTGGTTEAFF.

V usage is TRBV6-2 or TRBV6-3 and J usage is TRBJ2-1; a weak D match, TRBD2 (7 bases). V was clipped by 0 bases and J by 4 bases, with 16 bases between them. Germline V gene sequence: CDR1 MNHEY, CDR2 SVGEGT. The CDR3 is 17 residues long. As DNA, the CDR3 is TGTGCCAGCAGTTACTCTCCCCCGGGGGGCGTATACAATGAGCAGTTCTTC. This encodes CASSYSPPGGVYNEQFF.

The rearrangement links TRBV5-1 to TRBJ2-7; TRBD1 matches at 11 bases. The junction had 2 bases not matched to a gene; V was cut back by 3 bases and J by 3 bases. The CDR3 sequence is 14 residues long. Germline lookup yields CDR1 SGHRS and CDR2 YFSETQ. In DNA, the CDR3 is TGCGCCAGCAGCTCCGGGACAGGGGGCTACGAGCAGTACTTC. Translating gives CASSSGTGGYEQYF.

The chain carries TRBV28 and TRBJ2-2, with a tentative D call TRBD1 (6 bases). Germline CDR1 MDHEN, CDR2 SYDVKM. V lost 7 bases and J 2 bases, leaving 8 bases between the germline ends. The CDR3 length is 13 residues. The CDR3 region has the DNA TGTGCCAGCATCAGGGGCAACACCGGGGAGCTGTTTTTT. Translating it yields CASIRGNTGELFF.

This clone has a handful of counts. This sequence joins TRBV5-1 and TRBJ2-3; 10 positions agree with TRBD2. Losses at the gene ends were 5 bases for V and 6 bases for J; bases not matched to a gene: 6. The germline V gene has CDR1 SGHRS and CDR2 YFSETQ. This CDR3 contains 14 residues. In DNA form, the CDR3 reads TGCGCCAGCAGGCTAGCGGGGGTGAGGGATACGCAGTATTTT. Translating it yields CASRLAGVRDTQYF.

V and J are TRBV5-4 and TRBJ2-7; tentative D call: TRBD2 (5 bases). This CDR3 region has 13 residues. V lost 6 bases and J lost 3, with 13 bases in between. Germline values: CDR1 SGHNT, CDR2 YYREEE (reference sequence). The DNA for the CDR3 is TGTGCCAGCAACCCAGGAGGCATCTACGAGCAGTACTTC. It encodes CASNPGGIYEQYF.

This rearrangement joins TRBV6-4 to TRBJ1-1; no definite D call. CDR1 is MRHNA, CDR2 SNTAGT, per germline. This CDR3 is built from 13 residues. With 3 bases removed from V and 1 base from J, the gap between germline ends came to 6 bases. The DNA for the CDR3 is TGTGCCAGCAGTGAGGGCAGGAACACTGAAGCTTTCTTT. Its protein is CASSEGRNTEAFF.

The chain combines TRBV19 with TRBJ2-1; 7 bases are a match to TRBD1. CDR1 and CDR2 (germline): LNHDA, SQIVND (reference sequence). The CDR3 runs 14 residues. V shed 3 bases, J shed 4 bases, and the junction held 3 bases outside the gene matches. The CDR3 region is CASSILQGYNEQFF. The CDR3, as DNA: TGTGCCAGTAGTATCCTACAGGGGTACAATGAGCAGTTCTTC.

The V gene is TRBV19, the J gene TRBJ1-2; 9 nucleotides match TRBD1. This CDR3 contains 16 residues. CDR1 and CDR2 (germline): LNHDA, SQIVND (reference sequence). V gave up 3 bases and J gave up 4 bases; unmatched junction bases: 9. The CDR3 DNA is TGTGCCAGTAGTATCTCATCCGGGACAGGGAGCTATGGCTACACCTTC. Translation: CASSISSGTGSYGYTF.

This clone occurred once. The chain employs TRBV19 and TRBJ2-4, with 11 bases fitting TRBD1. After removal of 3 bases from V and 6 bases from J, the junction contained 10 bases not matched to a gene. The germline gives CDR1 LNHDA, CDR2 SQIVND (reference sequence). CDR3 size: 17 residues. The CDR3 DNA follows: TGTGCCAGTAGTATGCGGGGGGACAGGGGGTTCGGAAACATTCAGTACTTC. Its protein is CASSMRGDRGFGNIQYF.

The chain is built from TRBV20-1 and TRBJ2-1; D gene unclear. The V gene's germline CDR1 is DFQATT and CDR2 SNEGSKA (reference sequence). Trimming removed 5 bases at V and 8 bases at J, with 7 bases between. The CDR3 contains 10 residues. The CDR3 DNA reads as TGCAGTGCTTTCGCGCATGAGCAGTTCTTC. Translation: CSAFAHEQFF.

The V and J genes are TRBV28 and TRBJ1-6; 8 bases line up with TRBD1. The CDR3 totals 13 residues. CDR1 is MDHEN, CDR2 SYDVKM, per germline. J gave up 12 bases and V 1 base, and 2 bases lay outside the gene matches. The CDR3 bases are TGTGCCAGCAGTTTATATGACAGGGGACCCCTCCACTTT. Amino acids: CASSLYDRGPLHF.

V and J are TRBV18 and TRBJ1-3; D is undetermined. V lost 7 bases and J lost 0, with 10 bases in between. The CDR3 totals 14 residues. CDR1 is KGHSH and CDR2 is LQKENI in the germline V gene. The CDR3 sequence: CASLEILSGNTIYF. The CDR3 region has the DNA TGTGCCAGCTTGGAGATACTCTCTGGAAACACCATATATTTT.

The rearrangement joins TRBV9 to TRBJ2-1; D call uncertain. V lost 3 bases and J lost 13, with 17 bases in between. Germline V lookup: CDR1 SGDLS, CDR2 YYNGEE. This CDR3 contains 13 residues. The DNA for the CDR3 is TGTGCCAGCAGCGGCGACTCGCACGCCCGACAGTTCTTC. Its translation: CASSGDSHARQFF.

The genes are TRBV5-1 and TRBJ2-5, with 9 bases matching TRBD2. V shed 0 bases and J 2 bases; nucleotides not matched to a gene: 11. This CDR3 region has 18 residues. Germline CDR1 SGHRS, CDR2 YFSETQ. This CDR3 reads CASSLALASAGGQETQYF. The CDR3 DNA reads TGCGCCAGCAGCTTGGCCCTGGCATCAGCGGGAGGTCAAGAGACCCAGTACTTC.

The sample holds one count of this clone. The chain couples TRBV7-2 to TRBJ2-1; no clear D gene. This CDR3 region has 12 residues. V was clipped by 5 bases and J by 9 bases, with 11 bases between them. Germline CDR1 SGHTA, CDR2 FQGNSA. The CDR3 protein is CASSQISTEQFF. CDR3 DNA: TGTGCCAGCAGCCAAATTAGCACTGAGCAGTTCTTC.

The chain employs TRBV6-5 and TRBJ1-6; no clear D gene. Germline V gene sequence: CDR1 MNHEY, CDR2 SVGAGI. Trimming shortened V by 0 bases and J by 10 bases, and 10 bases separated the two germline ends. The CDR3 is 14 residues long. This CDR3 is CASSYSGGSSPLHF. CDR3 nucleotides: TGTGCCAGCAGTTACTCCGGCGGGTCGTCACCCCTCCACTTT.

This clone was detected only a few times. The chain carries TRBV7-9 and TRBJ1-5; D is perhaps TRBD1 (5 bases). CDR3 size: 12 residues. In germline, CDR1 is SEHNR, CDR2 FQNEAQ (reference sequence). V lost 4 bases to trimming and J lost 6 bases, with 7 bases between them. The CDR3 DNA follows: TGTGCCAGCAGCTCCGACAGTCAGCCCCAGCATTTT. Protein: CASSSDSQPQHF.

The rearrangement links TRBV27 to TRBJ2-3, with TRBD1 matching over 8 bases. Germline V gene lookup returns CDR1 MNHEY and CDR2 SMNVEV (reference sequence). Trimming at V came to 3 bases and at J to 10 bases, leaving 15 bases not matched to a gene. CDR3 length equals 16 residues. CDR3: CASSFSFGSTGGSQYF. CDR3 DNA: TGTGCCAGCAGTTTCTCTTTCGGCTCCACAGGGGGTTCGCAGTATTTT.

The chain recombines TRBV2 with TRBJ1-5; TRBD1 agrees at 7 bases. Germline CDR1 SNHLY, CDR2 FYNNEI. With 6 bases clipped from V and 1 base from J, the junction kept 3 bases outside the gene matches. CDR3 size: 14 residues. The CDR3 bases are TGTGCCAGCAGCCGGGACAGCAGCAATCAGCCCCAGCATTTT. It encodes CASSRDSSNQPQHF.

DNA of the CDR3: TGCAGCGTTGTAACTAGCGCCCGCACAGATACGCAGTATTTT. This codes for CSVVTSARTDTQYF. The rearrangement links TRBV29-1 to TRBJ2-3, with 7 bases matching TRBD2. The CDR3 covers 14 residues. Trimming took 4 bases from V and 1 from J; bases not matched to a gene: 5. CDR1 SQVTM and CDR2 ANQGSEA come from the germline V gene.

V and J are TRBV5-5 and TRBJ2-5; unclear D gene. Per germline, CDR1 SGHKS and CDR2 YYEKEE (reference sequence). This CDR3 comprises 13 residues. With 2 bases removed from V and 2 bases from J, the gap between germline ends came to 7 bases. The CDR3 DNA reads TGTGCCAGCAGCTTAAGAACTCAAGAGACCCAGTACTTC. Translating gives CASSLRTQETQYF. The full variable domain, in which reference TRBV5-5 and TRBJ2-5 provide the parts outside the CDR3, is DAGVTQSPTHLIKTRGQQVTLRCSPISGHKSVSWYQQVLGQGPQFIFQYYEKEERGRGNFPDRFSARQFPNYSSELNVNALLLGDSALYLCASSLRTQETQYFGPGTRLLVL.

This chain uses TRBV5-4 with TRBJ2-7; 10 bases line up with TRBD1. CDR3 size: 16 residues. Unmatched junction bases numbered 12, after V lost 4 bases and J lost 5 bases. Germline V gene lookup returns CDR1 SGHNT and CDR2 YYREEE (reference sequence). The CDR3 DNA follows: TGTGCCAGCAGCCCCGGAGTTCGGACAGGGGGTGACGAGCAGTACTTC. Its protein product is CASSPGVRTGGDEQYF. The full variable domain, its missing parts supplied by reference TRBV5-4 and TRBJ2-7, is ETGVTQSPTHLIKTRGQQVTLRCSSQSGHNTVSWYQQALGQGPQFIFQYYREEENGRGNFPPRFSGLQFPNYSSELNVNALELDDSALYLCASSPGVRTGGDEQYFGPGTRLTVT.

The CDR3 DNA reads TGTGCCAGCAGTCCCAGGGGTAACTATGGCTACACCTTC. It encodes CASSPRGNYGYTF. The V call is TRBV27, the J call TRBJ1-2; maybe TRBD1 (6 bases). The germline CDR1 and CDR2 sequences are MNHEY and SMNVEV (reference sequence). V was cut by 5 bases and J by 1 base, with 8 bases left in between. CDR3 length: 13 amino acids.

The rearrangement uses TRBV7-2 and TRBJ2-1; 10 bases align to TRBD2. The CDR3 is made up of 15 amino acids. Germline trimming cut 1 base from V and 5 bases from J; bases unmatched to any gene: 2. CDR1 and CDR2 from the germline V gene are SGHTA and FQGNSA. The CDR3 loop reads CASSLVLAGNNEQFF. The CDR3, as DNA: TGTGCCAGCAGCTTAGTACTAGCGGGAAACAATGAGCAGTTCTTC.

This chain connects TRBV11-2 to TRBJ2-1, with 9 bases aligning to TRBD1. V gave up 7 bases and J gave up 2 bases; unmatched junction bases: 6. CDR3 size: 15 residues. Per the germline V gene, CDR1 is SGHAT and CDR2 is FQNNGV. The CDR3 protein is CASTADRGTYNEQFF. The CDR3 bases are TGTGCCAGCACCGCTGACAGGGGGACCTACAATGAGCAGTTCTTC.

This clone showed up just once. The chain uses TRBV2 and TRBJ1-1; D remains unclear. Germline values: CDR1 SNHLY, CDR2 FYNNEI. This CDR3 spans 12 amino acids. V lost 7 bases to trimming and J lost 7 bases, with 13 bases between them. The CDR3 bases are TGTGCCAGCACAGTCCAGGCAGGTGAAGCTTTCTTT. It codes for CASTVQAGEAFF.